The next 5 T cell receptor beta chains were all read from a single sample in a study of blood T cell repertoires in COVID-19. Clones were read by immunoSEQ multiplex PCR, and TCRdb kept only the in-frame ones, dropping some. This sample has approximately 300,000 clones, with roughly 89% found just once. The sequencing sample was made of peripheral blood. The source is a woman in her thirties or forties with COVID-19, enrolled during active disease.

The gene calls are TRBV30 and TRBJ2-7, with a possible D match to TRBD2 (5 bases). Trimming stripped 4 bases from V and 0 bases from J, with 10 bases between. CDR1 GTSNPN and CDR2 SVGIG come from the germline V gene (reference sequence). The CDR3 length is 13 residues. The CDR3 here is CAWTEGSSYEQYF. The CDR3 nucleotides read TGTGCCTGGACTGAGGGCAGCTCCTACGAGCAGTACTTC.

The CDR3 reads CASAEGGNEKLFF. The CDR3 nucleotides are TGTGCCAGCGCTGAGGGGGGGAATGAAAAACTGTTTTTT. This chain uses TRBV9 with TRBJ1-4, with D maybe TRBD1 (6 bases). The V gene's germline CDR1 is SGDLS and CDR2 YYNGEE. V dropped 7 bases and J dropped 5 bases, with 12 bases sitting between them. The CDR3 consists of 13 residues. Looking up the rest from reference TRBV9 and TRBJ1-4 gives the full variable domain: DSGVTQTPKHLITATGQRVTLRCSPRSGDLSVYWYQQSLDQGLQFLIQYYNGEERAKGNILERFSAQQFPDLHSELNLSSLELGDSALYFCASAEGGNEKLFFGSGTQLSVL.

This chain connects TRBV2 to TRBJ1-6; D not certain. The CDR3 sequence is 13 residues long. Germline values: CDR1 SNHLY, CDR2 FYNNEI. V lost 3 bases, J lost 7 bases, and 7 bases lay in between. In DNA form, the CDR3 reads TGTGCCAGCAGTGACCAGGCCAATTCACCCCTCCACTTT. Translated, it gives CASSDQANSPLHF.

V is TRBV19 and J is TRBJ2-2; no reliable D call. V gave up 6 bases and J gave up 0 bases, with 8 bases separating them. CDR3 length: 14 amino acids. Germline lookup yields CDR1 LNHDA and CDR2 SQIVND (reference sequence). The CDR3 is CASRRFANTGELFF. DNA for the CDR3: TGTGCCAGTAGGAGGTTTGCGAACACCGGGGAGCTGTTTTTT. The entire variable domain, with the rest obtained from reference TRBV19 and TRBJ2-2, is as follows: DGGITQSPKYLFRKEGQNVTLSCEQNLNHDAMYWYRQDPGQGLRLIYYSQIVNDFQKGDIAEGYSVSREKKESFPLTVTSAQKNPTAFYLCASRRFANTGELFFGEGSRLTVL.

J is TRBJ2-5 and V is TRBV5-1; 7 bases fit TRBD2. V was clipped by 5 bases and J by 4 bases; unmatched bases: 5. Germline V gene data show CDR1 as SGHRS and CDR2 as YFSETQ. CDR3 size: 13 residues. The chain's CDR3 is CASSRGSGETQYF. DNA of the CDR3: TGCGCCAGCAGTCGCGGGAGTGGAGAGACCCAGTACTTC.